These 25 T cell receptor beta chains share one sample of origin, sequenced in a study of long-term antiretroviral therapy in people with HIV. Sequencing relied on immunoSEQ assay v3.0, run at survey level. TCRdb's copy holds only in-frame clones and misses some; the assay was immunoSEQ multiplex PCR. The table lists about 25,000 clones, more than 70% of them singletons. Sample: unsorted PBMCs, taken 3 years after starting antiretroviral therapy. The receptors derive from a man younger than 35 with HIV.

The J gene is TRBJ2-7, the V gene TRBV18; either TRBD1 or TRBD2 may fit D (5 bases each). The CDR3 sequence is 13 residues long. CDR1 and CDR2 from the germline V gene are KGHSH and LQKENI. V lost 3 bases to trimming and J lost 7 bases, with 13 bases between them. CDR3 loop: CASSPGESWEQYV. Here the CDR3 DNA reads TGTGCCAGCTCACCGGGGGAGTCATGGGAGCAGTACGTC.

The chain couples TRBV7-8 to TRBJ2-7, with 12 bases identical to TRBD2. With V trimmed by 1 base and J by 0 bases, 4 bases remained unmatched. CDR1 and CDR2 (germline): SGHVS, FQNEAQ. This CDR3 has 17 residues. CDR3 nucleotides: TGTGCCAGCAGCTTAGGTACTAGCGGGGGGAGCTCCTACGAGCAGTACTTC. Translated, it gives CASSLGTSGGSSYEQYF. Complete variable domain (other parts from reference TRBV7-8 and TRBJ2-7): GAGVSQSPRYKVAKRGQDVALRCDPISGHVSLFWYQQALGQGPEFLTYFQNEAQLDKSGLPSDRFFAERPEGSVSTLKIQRTQQEDSAVYLCASSLGTSGGSSYEQYFGPGTRLTVT.

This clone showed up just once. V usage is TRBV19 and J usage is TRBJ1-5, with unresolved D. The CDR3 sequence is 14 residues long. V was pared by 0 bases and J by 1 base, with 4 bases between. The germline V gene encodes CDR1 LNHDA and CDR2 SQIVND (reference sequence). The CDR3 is CASSIEGSNQPQHF. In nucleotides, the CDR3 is TGTGCCAGTAGTATAGAGGGAAGCAATCAGCCCCAGCATTTT.

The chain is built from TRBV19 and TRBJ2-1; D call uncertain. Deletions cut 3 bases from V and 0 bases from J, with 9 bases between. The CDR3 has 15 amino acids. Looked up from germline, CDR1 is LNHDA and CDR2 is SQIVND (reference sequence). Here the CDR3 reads CASSMGGSSYNEQFF. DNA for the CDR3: TGTGCCAGTAGTATGGGCGGAAGCTCCTACAATGAGCAGTTCTTC.

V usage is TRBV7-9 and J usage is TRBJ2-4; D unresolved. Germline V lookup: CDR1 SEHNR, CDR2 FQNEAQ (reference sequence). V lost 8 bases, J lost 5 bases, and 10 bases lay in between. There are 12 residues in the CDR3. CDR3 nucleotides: TGTGCCAGCCACCCTATAGAAAACATTCAGTACTTC. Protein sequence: CASHPIENIQYF.

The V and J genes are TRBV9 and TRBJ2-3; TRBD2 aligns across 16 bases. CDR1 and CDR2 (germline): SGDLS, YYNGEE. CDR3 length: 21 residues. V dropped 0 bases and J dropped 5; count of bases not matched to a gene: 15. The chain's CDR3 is CASSVAGFSGLAGGQEDTQYF. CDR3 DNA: TGTGCCAGCAGCGTAGCCGGCTTTTCGGGACTAGCGGGGGGGCAAGAAGATACGCAGTATTTT.

As DNA, the CDR3 is TGTGCCTGGAGTGACGACCGAGGTTCCTACGAGCAGTACTTC. Its protein product is CAWSDDRGSYEQYF. V and J are TRBV30 and TRBJ2-7; no reliable D call. The V gene lost 1 base and the J gene lost 1 base, with 11 bases spanning the gap. The CDR3 extends over 14 amino acids. The germline gives CDR1 GTSNPN, CDR2 SVGIG (reference sequence).

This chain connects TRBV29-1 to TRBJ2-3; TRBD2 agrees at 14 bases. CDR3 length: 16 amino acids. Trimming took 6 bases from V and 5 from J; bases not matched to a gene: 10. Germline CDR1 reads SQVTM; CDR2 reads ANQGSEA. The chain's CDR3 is CSVQMSGTSGGDTQYF. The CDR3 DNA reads TGCAGCGTACAGATGTCCGGGACTAGCGGGGGAGATACGCAGTATTTT.

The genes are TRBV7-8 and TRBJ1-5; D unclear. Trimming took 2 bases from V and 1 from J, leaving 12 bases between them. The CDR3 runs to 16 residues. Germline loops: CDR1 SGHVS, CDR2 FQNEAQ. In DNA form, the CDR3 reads TGTGCCAGCAGCTTATATGCAGGAGAGAGCAATCAGCCCCAGCATTTT. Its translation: CASSLYAGESNQPQHF.

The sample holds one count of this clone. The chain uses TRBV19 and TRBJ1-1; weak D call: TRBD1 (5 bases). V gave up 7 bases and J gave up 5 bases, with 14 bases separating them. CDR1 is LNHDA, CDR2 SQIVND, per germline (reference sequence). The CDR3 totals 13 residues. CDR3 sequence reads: CASTIWGRTEAFF. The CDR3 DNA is TGTGCCAGTACCATTTGGGGGAGGACTGAAGCTTTCTTT.

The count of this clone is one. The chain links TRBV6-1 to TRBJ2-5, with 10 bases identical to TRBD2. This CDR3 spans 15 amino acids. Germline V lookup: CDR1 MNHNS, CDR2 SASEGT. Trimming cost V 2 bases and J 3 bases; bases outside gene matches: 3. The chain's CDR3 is CASSENSGGKETQYF. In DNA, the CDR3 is TGTGCCAGCAGTGAAAATAGCGGGGGGAAAGAGACCCAGTACTTC.

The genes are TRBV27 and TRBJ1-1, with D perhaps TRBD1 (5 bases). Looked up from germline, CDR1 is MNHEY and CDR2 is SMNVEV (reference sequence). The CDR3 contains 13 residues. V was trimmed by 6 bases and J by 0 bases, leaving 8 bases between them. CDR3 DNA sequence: TGTGCCAGCAGGGACACCTTGAACACTGAAGCTTTCTTT. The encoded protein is CASRDTLNTEAFF.

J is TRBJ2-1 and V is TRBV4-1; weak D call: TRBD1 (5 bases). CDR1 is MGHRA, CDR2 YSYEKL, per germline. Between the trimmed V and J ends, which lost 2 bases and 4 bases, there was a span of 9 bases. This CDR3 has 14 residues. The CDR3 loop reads CASSQSQGYNEQFF. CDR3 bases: TGCGCCAGCAGCCAATCTCAGGGTTACAATGAGCAGTTCTTC.

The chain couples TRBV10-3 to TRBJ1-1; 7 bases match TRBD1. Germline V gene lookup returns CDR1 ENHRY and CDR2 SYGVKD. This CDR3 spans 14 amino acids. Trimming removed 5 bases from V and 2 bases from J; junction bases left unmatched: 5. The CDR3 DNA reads TGTGCCATCAGTTCCCGGGACAGTAACACTGAAGCTTTCTTT. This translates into CAISSRDSNTEAFF.

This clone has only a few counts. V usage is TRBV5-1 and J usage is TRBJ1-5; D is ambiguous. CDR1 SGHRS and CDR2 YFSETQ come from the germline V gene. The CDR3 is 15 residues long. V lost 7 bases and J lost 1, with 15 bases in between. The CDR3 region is CASSPGPASNQPQHF. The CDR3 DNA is TGCGCCAGCTCCCCAGGCCCTGCGAGCAATCAGCCCCAGCATTTT.

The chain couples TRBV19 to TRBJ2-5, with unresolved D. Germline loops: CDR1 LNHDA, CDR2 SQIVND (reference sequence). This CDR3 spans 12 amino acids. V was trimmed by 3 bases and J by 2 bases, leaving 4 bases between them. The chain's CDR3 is CASSIDQETQYF. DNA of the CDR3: TGTGCCAGTAGTATCGATCAAGAGACCCAGTACTTC.

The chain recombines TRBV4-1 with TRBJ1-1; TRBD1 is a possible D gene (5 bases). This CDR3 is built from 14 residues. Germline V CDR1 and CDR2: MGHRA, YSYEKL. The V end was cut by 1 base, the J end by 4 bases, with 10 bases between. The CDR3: CASSQVRDFTEAFF. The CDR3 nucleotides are TGCGCCAGCAGCCAAGTTAGGGACTTCACTGAAGCTTTCTTT.

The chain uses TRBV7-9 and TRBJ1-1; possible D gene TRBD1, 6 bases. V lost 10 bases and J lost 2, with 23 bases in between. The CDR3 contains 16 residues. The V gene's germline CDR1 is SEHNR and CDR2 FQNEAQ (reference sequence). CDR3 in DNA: TGTGCCATCTTGGTCCCCCGGGATGGGGGCAACACTGAAGCTTTCTTT. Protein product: CAILVPRDGGNTEAFF.

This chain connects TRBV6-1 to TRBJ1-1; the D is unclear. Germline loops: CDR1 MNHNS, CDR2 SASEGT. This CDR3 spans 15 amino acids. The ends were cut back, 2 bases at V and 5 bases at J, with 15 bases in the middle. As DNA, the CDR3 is TGTGCCAGCAGTGAACCCGGGCTAACAAAAACTGAAGCTTTCTTT. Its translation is CASSEPGLTKTEAFF.

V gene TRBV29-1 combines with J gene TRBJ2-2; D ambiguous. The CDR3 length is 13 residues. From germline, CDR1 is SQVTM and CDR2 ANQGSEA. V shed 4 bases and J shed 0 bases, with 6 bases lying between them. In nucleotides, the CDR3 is TGCAGCGTTGGACATACGAACACCGGGGAGCTGTTTTTT. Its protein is CSVGHTNTGELFF.

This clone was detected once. CDR3 sequence: CASSVAWGYNEQFF. CDR3 coding DNA: TGTGCCAGCAGCGTGGCCTGGGGATACAATGAGCAGTTCTTC. The chain uses TRBV7-6 and TRBJ2-1; D not certain. Trimming removed 5 bases from V and 4 bases from J, with 12 bases in between. Germline V gene data show CDR1 as SGHVS and CDR2 as FNYEAQ. This CDR3 region has 14 residues.

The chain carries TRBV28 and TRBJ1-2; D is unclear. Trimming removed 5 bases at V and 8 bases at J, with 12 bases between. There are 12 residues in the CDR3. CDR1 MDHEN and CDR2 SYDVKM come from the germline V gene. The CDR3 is CASSRKPNGYTF. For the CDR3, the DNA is TGTGCCAGCAGTCGGAAACCTAACGGCTACACCTTC.

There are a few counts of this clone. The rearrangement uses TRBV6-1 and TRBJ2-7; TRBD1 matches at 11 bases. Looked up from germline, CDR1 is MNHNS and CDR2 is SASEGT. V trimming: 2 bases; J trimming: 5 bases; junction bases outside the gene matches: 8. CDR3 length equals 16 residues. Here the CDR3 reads CASSEPRTGGPDEQYV. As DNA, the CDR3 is TGTGCCAGCAGTGAACCTCGGACAGGGGGCCCCGACGAGCAGTACGTC.

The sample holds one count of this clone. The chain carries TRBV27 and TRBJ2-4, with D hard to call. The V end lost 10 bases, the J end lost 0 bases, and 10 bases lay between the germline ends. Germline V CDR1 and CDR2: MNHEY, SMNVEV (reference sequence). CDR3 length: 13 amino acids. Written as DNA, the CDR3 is TGTGCCACCGCTCGGGCAGCCAAAAACATTCAGTACTTC. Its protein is CATARAAKNIQYF.

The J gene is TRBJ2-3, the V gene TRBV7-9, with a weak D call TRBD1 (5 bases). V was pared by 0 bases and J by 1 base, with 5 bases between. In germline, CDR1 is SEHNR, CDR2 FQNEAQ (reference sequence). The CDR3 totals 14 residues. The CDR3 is CASSLAGRTDTQYF. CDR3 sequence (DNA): TGTGCCAGCAGCTTAGCGGGGCGCACAGATACGCAGTATTTT.